A selection of T cell receptor beta chains follows, all from one sample in a study of T-cell reconstitution after alpha-beta-depleted transplantation in children. MiXCR, applied by TCRdb to the PCR reads, yields one record per CDR3 protein. Of hundreds of thousands of distinct CDR3 sequences listed, under 15% are singletons. This specimen was PBMCs, mostly from graft donor cells, taken 360 days after TCRalphabeta/CD19-depleted stem cell transplant. These receptors were collected from a male patient aged 10 to 17 who had a stem cell transplant for acute myeloid leukemia, so the T cells may come from the graft donor. The CDR3 runs from the conserved cysteine through the conserved F or W. A D gene is named only where the DNA matches it firmly. Not every row has a clone size; where given, it reads once, few, many or a size class.

v_gene,abundance,d_gene,j_gene,CDR3nt,CDR3aa
TRBV5-5,few,-,TRBJ2-1,TGTGCCAGCAGCCGCCTGGCACCTCGGGACAATGAGCAGTTCTTC,CASSRLAPRDNEQFF
TRBV20-1,-,TRBD1,TRBJ1-5,TGCAGTGCCCTCAAGGACAGGGGGGGAAATCAGCCCCAGCATTTT,CSALKDRGGNQPQHF
TRBV27,many,TRBD1,TRBJ2-3,TGTGCCAGCAGTTTATTGACAGGGGGCCTACAGGAAGATACGCAGTATTTT,CASSLLTGGLQEDTQYF
TRBV7-2,-,TRBD1,TRBJ2-7,TGTGCCAGCAGTCAAGACAGGGTGATGACCTACGAGCAGTACTTC,CASSQDRVMTYEQYF
TRBV7-9,few,-,TRBJ2-7,TGTGCCAGCAGCTTAGGACCCCGAGCTTGGTACTTC,CASSLGPRAWYF
TRBV12-3/TRBV12-4,many,-,TRBJ1-6,TGTGCCAGCAGCCATATAGGGGGCTCCTATAATTCACCCCTCCACTTT,CASSHIGGSYNSPLHF
TRBV20-1,-,-,TRBJ2-7,TGCAGTGCTAGTCTACCAGGCTCGTACTACGAGCAGTACTTC,CSASLPGSYYEQYF
TRBV29-1,few,-,TRBJ1-1,TGCAGCGTTGTGGCGGCCGCCGGGACCATGAACACTGAAGCTTTCTTT,CSVVAAAGTMNTEAFF
TRBV7-3,many,-,TRBJ2-3,TGTGCCAGCAGTCTAGGCGGGCAGAGCACAGATACGCAGTATTTT,CASSLGGQSTDTQYF
TRBV20-1,-,-,TRBJ2-7,TGCGGGGCTTTCGAGAGACTGGCCTCCTACGAGCAGTACTTC,CGAFERLASYEQYF
TRBV6-2/TRBV6-3,many,-,TRBJ2-7,TGTGCCAGCAGTTACTCGAGCCCTTACCCAATCGAGCAGTACTTC,CASSYSSPYPIEQYF